This TCR beta chain was captured in a study of blood T cell repertoires in COVID-19. Germline CDR1 reads KGHDR; CDR2 reads SFDVKD. The CDR3 has 16 amino acids. Losses at the gene ends were 3 bases for V and 2 bases for J; bases not matched to a gene: 4. TCRdb's table, derived via immunoSEQ multiplex PCR, lists solely in-frame clones and lacks some. This sample has 250,000 to 350,000 clones, with around 89% found just once. This sequence originates from a man aged 25 to 40 with acute or convalescent COVID-19. Material: peripheral blood. The chain recombines TRBV24-1 with TRBJ2-3, with TRBD2 matching over 10 bases. The CDR3 loop reads CATSDGSGRATDTQYF. CDR3 nucleotides: TGTGCCACCAGTGATGGGAGCGGGAGGGCCACAGATACGCAGTATTTT.